The following is a T cell receptor (beta chain) sequence with its context. The record originates from a study of blood T cell repertoires in COVID-19. Method: immunoSEQ multiplex PCR; TCRdb's copy keeps in-frame clones and lacks some. In the table there are approximately 200,000 clones, 90% to 95% of which are singletons. The sequenced sample was peripheral blood. This receptor was obtained from a man aged 25 to 40 with COVID-19, enrolled during active disease.

The CDR3 protein is CASSQGTVIGNTIYF. The CDR3 nucleotides are TGCGCCAGCAGCCAGGGGACAGTTATTGGAAACACCATATATTTT. The V call is TRBV4-1, the J call TRBJ1-3; 7 bases are a match to TRBD1. Per germline, CDR1 MGHRA and CDR2 YSYEKL. CDR3 length: 15 residues. V lost 3 bases and J lost 3; bases outside the gene matches: 5.